The sequence of this TCR beta chain was determined in a study of CD8+CD57+ T cells in acquired aplastic anemia. CDR3 and TCR beta VDJ profiling relied on genomic DNA as the template. Each CDR3 protein gets one entry after TCRdb re-called the reads with MiXCR. This sample carries about 130,000 distinct CDR3 sequences, 48% of them seen once, and the ten largest clones take 2% to 3%. The CDR3 length is 13 residues. In germline, CDR1 is KGHDR, CDR2 SFDVKD. Trimming took off 6 bases at V and 0 bases at J, with 5 bases between the two ends. V gene TRBV24-1 combines with J gene TRBJ1-5; no reliable D call. What was sequenced was sorted CD4+, CD8+, or CD8+CD57+ T cells (not recorded which) from PBMCs. This clonotype was sampled from a human donor in good health, serving as a control. CDR3 sequence (DNA): TGTGCCACCAGTCTTAATAGCAATCAGCCCCAGCATTTT. It translates to CATSLNSNQPQHF.